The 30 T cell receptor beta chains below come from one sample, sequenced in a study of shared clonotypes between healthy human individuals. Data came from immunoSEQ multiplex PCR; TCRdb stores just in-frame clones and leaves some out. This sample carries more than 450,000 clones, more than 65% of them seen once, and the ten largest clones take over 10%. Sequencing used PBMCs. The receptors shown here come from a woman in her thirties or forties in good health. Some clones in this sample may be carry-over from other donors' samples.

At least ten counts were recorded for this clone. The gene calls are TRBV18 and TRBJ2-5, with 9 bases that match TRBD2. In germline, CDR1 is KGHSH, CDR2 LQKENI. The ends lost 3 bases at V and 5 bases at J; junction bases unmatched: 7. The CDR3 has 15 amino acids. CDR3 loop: CASSPLGTSRETQYF. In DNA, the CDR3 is TGTGCCAGCTCACCTCTAGGGACTAGCAGGGAGACCCAGTACTTC. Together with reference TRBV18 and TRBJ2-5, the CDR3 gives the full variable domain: NAGVMQNPRHLVRRRGQEARLRCSPMKGHSHVYWYRQLPEEGLKFMVYLQKENIIDESGMPKERFSAEFPKEGPSILRIQQVVRGDSAAYFCASSPLGTSRETQYFGPGTRLLVL.

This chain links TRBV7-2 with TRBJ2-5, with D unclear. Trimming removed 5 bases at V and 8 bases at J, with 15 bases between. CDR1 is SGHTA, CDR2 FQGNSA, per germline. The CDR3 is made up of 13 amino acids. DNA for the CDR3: TGTGCCAGCAGCCCTTCGACCTCTCACACCCAGTACTTC. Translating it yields CASSPSTSHTQYF.

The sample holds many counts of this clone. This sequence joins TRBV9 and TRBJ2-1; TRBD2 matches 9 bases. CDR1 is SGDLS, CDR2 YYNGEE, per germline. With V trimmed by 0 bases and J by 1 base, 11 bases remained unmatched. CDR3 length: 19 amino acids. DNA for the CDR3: TGTGCCAGCAGCGTAGGCTGGGGGGCTAGCGGGAAATCCTACAATGAGCAGTTCTTC. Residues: CASSVGWGASGKSYNEQFF.

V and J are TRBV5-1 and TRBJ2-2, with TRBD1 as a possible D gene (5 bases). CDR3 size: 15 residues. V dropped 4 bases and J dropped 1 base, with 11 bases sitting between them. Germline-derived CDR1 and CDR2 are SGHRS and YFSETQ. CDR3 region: CASSPNTGNTGELFF. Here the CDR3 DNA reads TGCGCCAGCAGCCCCAATACAGGGAACACCGGGGAGCTGTTTTTT.

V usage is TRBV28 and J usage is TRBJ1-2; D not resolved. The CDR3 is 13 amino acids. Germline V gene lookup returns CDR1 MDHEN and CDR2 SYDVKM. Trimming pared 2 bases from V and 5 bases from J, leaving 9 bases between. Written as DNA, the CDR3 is TGTGCCAGCAGTTTAAGAGCTCTATATGGCTACACCTTC. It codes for CASSLRALYGYTF.

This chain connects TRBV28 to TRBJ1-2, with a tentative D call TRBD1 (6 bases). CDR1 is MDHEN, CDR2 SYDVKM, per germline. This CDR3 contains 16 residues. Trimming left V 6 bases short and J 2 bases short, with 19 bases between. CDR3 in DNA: TGTGCCAGCAGACAACAGGGTCCAGGGTCCAACTATGGCTACACCTTC. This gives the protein CASRQQGPGSNYGYTF.

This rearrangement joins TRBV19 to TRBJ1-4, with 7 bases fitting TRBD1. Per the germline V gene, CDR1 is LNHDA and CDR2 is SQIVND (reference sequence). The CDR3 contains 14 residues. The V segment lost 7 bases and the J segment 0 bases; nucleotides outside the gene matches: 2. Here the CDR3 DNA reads TGTGCCAGTAACGACAGGGCAACTAATGAAAAACTGTTTTTT. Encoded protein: CASNDRATNEKLFF. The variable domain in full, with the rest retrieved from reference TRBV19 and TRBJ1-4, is DGGITQSPKYLFRKEGQNVTLSCEQNLNHDAMYWYRQDPGQGLRLIYYSQIVNDFQKGDIAEGYSVSREKKESFPLTVTSAQKNPTAFYLCASNDRATNEKLFFGSGTQLSVL.

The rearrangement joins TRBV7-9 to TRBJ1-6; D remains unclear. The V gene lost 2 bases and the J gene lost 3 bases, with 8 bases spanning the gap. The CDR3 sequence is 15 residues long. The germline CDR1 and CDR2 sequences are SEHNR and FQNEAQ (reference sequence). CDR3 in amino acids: CASSLSQDYNSPLHF. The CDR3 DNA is TGTGCCAGCAGCTTAAGCCAGGACTATAATTCACCCCTCCACTTT.

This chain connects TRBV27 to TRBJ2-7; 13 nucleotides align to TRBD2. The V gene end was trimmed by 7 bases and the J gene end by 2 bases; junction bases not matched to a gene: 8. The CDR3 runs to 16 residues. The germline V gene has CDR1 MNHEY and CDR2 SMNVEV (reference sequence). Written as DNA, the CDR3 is TGTGCCAGCACCCACAGGACTAGCGGGAGTCCCTACGAGCAGTACTTC. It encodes CASTHRTSGSPYEQYF.

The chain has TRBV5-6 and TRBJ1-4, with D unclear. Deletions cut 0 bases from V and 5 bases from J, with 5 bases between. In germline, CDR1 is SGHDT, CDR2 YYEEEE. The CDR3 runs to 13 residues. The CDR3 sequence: CASSLGRNEKLFF. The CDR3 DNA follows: TGTGCCAGCAGCTTGGGTAGGAATGAAAAACTGTTTTTT.

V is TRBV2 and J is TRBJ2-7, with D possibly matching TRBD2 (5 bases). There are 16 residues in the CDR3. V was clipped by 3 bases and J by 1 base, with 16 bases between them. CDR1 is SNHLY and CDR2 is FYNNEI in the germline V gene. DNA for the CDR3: TGTGCCAGCAGTGAGGTCGGAGGAGCTTTATCCTACGAGCAGTACTTC. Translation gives CASSEVGGALSYEQYF. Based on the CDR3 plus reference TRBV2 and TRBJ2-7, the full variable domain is EPEVTQTPSHQVTQMGQEVILRCVPISNHLYFYWYRQILGQKVEFLVSFYNNEISEKSEIFDDQFSVERPDGSNFTLKIRSTKLEDSAMYFCASSEVGGALSYEQYFGPGTRLTVT.

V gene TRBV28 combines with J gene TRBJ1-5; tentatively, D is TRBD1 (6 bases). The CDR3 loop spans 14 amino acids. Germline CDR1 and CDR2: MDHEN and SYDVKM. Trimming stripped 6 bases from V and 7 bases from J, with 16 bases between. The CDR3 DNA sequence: TGTGCCAGCAGCCTAAGGACAGTCGGCCAGCCCCAGCATTTT. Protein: CASSLRTVGQPQHF.

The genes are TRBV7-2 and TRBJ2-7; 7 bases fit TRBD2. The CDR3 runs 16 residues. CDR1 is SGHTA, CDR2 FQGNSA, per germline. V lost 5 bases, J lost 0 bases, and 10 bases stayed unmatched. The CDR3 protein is CASSPMLAVISYEQYF. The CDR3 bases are TGTGCCAGCAGCCCGATGCTAGCGGTTATCTCCTACGAGCAGTACTTC.

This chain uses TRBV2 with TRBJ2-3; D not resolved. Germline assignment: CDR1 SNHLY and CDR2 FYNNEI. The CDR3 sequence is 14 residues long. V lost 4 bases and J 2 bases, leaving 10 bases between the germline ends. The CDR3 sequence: CASSGSRHTDTQYF. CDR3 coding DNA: TGTGCCAGCAGTGGTAGCCGCCACACAGATACGCAGTATTTT.

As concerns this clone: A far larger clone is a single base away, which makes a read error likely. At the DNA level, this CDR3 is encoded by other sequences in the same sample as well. CDR3 protein: CASISTGEKLFF. The CDR3 bases are TGTGCCAGCATCTCAACAGGGGAAAAGCTGTTTTTT. The chain carries TRBV2 and TRBJ1-4, with 7 positions matching TRBD1. Per germline, CDR1 SNHLY and CDR2 FYNNEI. The CDR3 runs to 12 residues.

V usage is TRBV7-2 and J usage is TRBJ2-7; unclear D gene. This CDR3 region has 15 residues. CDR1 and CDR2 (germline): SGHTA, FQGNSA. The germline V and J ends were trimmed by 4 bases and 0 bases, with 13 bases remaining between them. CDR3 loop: CASSSITLSSYEQYF. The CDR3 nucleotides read TGTGCCAGCAGCTCCATAACTCTTAGCTCCTACGAGCAGTACTTC.

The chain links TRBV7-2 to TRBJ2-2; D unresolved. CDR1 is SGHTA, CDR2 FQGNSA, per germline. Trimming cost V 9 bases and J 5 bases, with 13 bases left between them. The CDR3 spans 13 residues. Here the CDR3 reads CASSYLRTGELFF. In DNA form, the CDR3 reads TGTGCCAGTTCCTACCTGAGGACCGGGGAGCTGTTTTTT. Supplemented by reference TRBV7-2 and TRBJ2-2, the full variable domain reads GAGVSQSPSNKVTEKGKDVELRCDPISGHTALYWYRQSLGQGLEFLIYFQGNSAPDKSGLPSDRFSAERTGGSVSTLTIQRTQQEDSAVYLCASSYLRTGELFFGEGSRLTVL.

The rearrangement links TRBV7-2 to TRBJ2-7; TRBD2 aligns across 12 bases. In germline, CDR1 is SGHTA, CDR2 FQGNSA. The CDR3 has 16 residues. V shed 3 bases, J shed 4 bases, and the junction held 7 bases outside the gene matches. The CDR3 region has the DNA TGTGCCAGCAGCTTCCTGACTAGCGGGAGTCGGTACGAGCAGTACTTC. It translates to CASSFLTSGSRYEQYF.

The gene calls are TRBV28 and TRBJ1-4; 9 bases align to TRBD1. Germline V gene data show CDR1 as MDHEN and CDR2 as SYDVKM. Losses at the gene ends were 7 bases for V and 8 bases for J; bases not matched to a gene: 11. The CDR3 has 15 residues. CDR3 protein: CASTNVGQGPEKLFF. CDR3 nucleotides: TGTGCCAGCACAAATGTTGGACAGGGGCCCGAAAAACTGTTTTTT.

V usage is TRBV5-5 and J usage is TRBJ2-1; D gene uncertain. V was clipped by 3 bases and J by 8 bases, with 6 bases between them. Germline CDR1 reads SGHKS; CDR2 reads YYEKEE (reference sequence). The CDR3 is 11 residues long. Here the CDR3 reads CASSSADEQFF. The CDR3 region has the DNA TGTGCCAGCAGCTCCGCCGATGAGCAGTTCTTC.

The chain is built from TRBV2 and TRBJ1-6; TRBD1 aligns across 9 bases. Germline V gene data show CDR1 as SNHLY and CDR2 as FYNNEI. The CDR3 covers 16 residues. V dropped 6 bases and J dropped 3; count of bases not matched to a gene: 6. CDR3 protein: CASRPGQGHYNSPLHF. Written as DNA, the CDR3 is TGTGCCAGCAGACCGGGACAGGGCCACTATAATTCACCCCTCCACTTT.

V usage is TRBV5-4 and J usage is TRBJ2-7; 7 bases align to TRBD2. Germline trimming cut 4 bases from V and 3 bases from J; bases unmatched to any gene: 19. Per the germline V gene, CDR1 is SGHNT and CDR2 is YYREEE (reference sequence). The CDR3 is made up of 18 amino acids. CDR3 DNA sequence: TGTGCCAGCAGCCCCCGTAGGGCGGGAGATGTTACCCGCTACGAGCAGTACTTC. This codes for CASSPRRAGDVTRYEQYF.

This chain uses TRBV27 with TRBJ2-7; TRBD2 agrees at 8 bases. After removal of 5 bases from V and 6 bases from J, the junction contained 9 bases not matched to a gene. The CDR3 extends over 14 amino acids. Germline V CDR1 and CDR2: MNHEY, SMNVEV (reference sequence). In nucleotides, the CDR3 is TGTGCCAGCAGTCGGGGGGGTGAGGGGTTCGAGCAGTACTTC. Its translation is CASSRGGEGFEQYF.

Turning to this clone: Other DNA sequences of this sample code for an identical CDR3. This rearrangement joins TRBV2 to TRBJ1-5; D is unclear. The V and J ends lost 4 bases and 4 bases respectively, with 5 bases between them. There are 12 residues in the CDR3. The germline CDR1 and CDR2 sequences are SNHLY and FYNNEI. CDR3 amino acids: CASSGGNQPQHF. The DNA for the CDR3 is TGTGCCAGCAGTGGCGGTAATCAGCCCCAGCATTTT.

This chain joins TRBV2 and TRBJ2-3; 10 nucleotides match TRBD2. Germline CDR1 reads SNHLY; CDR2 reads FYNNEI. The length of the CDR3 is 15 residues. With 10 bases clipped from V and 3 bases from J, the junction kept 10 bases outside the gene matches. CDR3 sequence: CATSRASGSTDTQYF. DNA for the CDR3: TGTGCCACCTCGAGAGCTAGCGGGAGTACAGATACGCAGTATTTT. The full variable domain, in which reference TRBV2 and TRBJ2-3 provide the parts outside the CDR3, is EPEVTQTPSHQVTQMGQEVILRCVPISNHLYFYWYRQILGQKVEFLVSFYNNEISEKSEIFDDQFSVERPDGSNFTLKIRSTKLEDSAMYFCATSRASGSTDTQYFGPGTRLTVL.

This CDR3 is CASRRAGEFLEQYF. CDR3 coding DNA: TGTGCCAGCAGACGAGCGGGAGAATTCCTCGAGCAGTACTTC. The V gene is TRBV13, the J gene TRBJ2-7, with 8 nucleotides matching TRBD2. V shed 6 bases, J shed 6 bases, and the junction held 10 bases outside the gene matches. This CDR3 is built from 14 residues. Germline CDR1 reads PRHDT; CDR2 reads FYEKMQ (reference sequence).

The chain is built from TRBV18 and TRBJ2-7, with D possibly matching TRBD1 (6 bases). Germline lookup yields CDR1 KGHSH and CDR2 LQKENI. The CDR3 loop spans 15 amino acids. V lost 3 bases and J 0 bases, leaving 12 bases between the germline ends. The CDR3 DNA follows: TGTGCCAGCTCACCCCGGACAGAGAACTCCTACGAGCAGTACTTC. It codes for CASSPRTENSYEQYF.

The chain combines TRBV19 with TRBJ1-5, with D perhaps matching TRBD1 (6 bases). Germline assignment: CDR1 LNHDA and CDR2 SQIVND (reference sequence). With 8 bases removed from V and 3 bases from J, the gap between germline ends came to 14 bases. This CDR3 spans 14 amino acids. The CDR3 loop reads CASSQGSHNQPQHF. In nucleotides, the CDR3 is TGTGCCAGTTCCCAGGGGTCCCACAATCAGCCCCAGCATTTT.

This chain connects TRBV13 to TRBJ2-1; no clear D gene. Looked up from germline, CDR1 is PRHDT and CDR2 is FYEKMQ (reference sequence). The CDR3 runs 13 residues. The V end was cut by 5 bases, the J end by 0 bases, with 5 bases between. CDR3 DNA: TGTGCCAGCAGCGGGCCCTCCTACAATGAGCAGTTCTTC. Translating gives CASSGPSYNEQFF.

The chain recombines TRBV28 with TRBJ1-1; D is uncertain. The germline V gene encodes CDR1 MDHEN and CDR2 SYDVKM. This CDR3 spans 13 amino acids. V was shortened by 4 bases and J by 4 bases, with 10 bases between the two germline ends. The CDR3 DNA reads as TGTGCCAGCAGTTGGATCATGGCCACTGAAGCTTTCTTT. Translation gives CASSWIMATEAFF. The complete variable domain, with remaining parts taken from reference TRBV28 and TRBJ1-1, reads DVKVTQSSRYLVKRTGEKVFLECVQDMDHENMFWYRQDPGLGLRLIYFSYDVKMKEKGDIPEGYSVSREKKERFSLILESASTNQTSMYLCASSWIMATEAFFGQGTRLTVV.